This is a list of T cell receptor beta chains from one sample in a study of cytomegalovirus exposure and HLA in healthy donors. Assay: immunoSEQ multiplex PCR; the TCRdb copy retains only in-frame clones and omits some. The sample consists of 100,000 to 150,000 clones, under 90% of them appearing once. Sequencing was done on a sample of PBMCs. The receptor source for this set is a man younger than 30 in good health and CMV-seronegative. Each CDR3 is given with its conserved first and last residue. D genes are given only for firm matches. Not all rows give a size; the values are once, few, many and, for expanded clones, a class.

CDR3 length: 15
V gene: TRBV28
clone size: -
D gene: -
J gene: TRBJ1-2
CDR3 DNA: TGTGCCAGCAGTTTTGACATCTCGGATCTCTATGGCTACACCTTC
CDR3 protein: CASSFDISDLYGYTF

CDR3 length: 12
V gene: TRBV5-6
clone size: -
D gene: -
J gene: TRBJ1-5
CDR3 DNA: TGTGCCAGCAGCTTGGGCAGTCAGCCCCAGCATTTT
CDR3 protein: CASSLGSQPQHF

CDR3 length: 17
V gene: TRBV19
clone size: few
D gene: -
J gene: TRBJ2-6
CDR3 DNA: TGTGCCAGTAGTATACGGAAGCAGGGGATCGGGGCCAACGTCCTGACTTTC
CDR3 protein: CASSIRKQGIGANVLTF

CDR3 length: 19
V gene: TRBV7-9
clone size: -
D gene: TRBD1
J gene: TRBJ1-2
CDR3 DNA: TGTGCCAGCAGCTTAGAGAACCCAGGGAAACAGGGGCGGTCCAATGGCTACACCTTC
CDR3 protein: CASSLENPGKQGRSNGYTF

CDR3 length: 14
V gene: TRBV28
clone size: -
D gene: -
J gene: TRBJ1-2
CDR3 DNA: TGTGCCAGCAGCGCACGAGATGAGAGTTATGGCTACACCTTC
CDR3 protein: CASSARDESYGYTF

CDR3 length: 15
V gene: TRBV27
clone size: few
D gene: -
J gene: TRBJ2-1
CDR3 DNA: TGTGCCAGCAGTTTATCGGCAGGTCTGAGCAATGAGCAGTTCTTC
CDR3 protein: CASSLSAGLSNEQFF

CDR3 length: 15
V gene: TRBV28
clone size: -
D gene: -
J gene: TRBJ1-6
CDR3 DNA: TGTGCCAGCAGTGCAAGTAGCATATTTAATTCACCCCTCCACTTT
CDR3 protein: CASSASSIFNSPLHF

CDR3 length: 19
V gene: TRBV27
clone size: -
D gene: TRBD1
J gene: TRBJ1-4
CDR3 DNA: TGTGCCAGCAGACCCGGGACAGGTCTTCGGTTGGCAACTAATGAAAAACTGTTTTTT
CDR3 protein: CASRPGTGLRLATNEKLFF

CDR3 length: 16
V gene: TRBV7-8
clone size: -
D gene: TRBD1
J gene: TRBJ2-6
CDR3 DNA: TGTGCCAGCAGCCCGAGTGACAGGGCTGGGGCCAACGTCCTGACTTTC
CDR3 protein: CASSPSDRAGANVLTF

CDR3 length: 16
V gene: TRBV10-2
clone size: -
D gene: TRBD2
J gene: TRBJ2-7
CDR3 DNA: TGCGCCAGCAGGGGACTAGCGGGGGGGAAGTCCTACGAGCAGTACTTC
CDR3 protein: CASRGLAGGKSYEQYF

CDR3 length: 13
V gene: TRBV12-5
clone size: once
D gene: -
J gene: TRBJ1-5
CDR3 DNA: TGTGCTAGTGGCTGGGACAACAATCAGCCCCAGCATTTT
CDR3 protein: CASGWDNNQPQHF

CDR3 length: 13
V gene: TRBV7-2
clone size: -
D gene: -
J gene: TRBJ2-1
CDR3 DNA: TGTGCCAGCAGCAGGGGGGGGGAGGGCGAGCAGTTCTTC
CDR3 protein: CASSRGGEGEQFF

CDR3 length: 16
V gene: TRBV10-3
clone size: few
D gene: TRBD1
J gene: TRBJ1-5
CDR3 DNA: TGTGCCATCAGTGAGCCCTCAGGGGGGCACAATCAGCCCCAGCATTTT
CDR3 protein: CAISEPSGGHNQPQHF

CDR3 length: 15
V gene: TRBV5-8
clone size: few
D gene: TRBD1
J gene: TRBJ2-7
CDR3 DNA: TGTGCCAGCAGCCTAGCCGGGACAGGGGACTACGAGCAGTACTTC
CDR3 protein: CASSLAGTGDYEQYF

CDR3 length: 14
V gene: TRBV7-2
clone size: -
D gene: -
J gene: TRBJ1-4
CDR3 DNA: TGTGCCAGCAGCAGGGGGGGCGGGAATGAAAAACTGTTTTTT
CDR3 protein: CASSRGGGNEKLFF

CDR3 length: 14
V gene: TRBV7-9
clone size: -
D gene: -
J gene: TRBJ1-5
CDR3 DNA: TGTGCCAGCAGCTTAGGACAGCCCTCCGAGCCCCAGCATTTT
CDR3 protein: CASSLGQPSEPQHF

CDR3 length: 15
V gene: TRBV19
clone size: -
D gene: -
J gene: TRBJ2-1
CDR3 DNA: TGTGCCAGTACCCGCGGACGAGAGGGAAACAATGAGCAGTTCTTC
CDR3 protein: CASTRGREGNNEQFF

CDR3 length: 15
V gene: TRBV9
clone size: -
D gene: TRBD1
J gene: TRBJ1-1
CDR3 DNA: TGTGCCAGCAGCCCATGGACAGGCCTGAACACTGAAGCTTTCTTT
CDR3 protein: CASSPWTGLNTEAFF

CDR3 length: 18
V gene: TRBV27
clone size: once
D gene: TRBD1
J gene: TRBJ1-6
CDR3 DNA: TGTGCCAGCAGTTTAGAAATCTCCTCCGGGACAGGGATTTCACCCCTCCACTTT
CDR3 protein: CASSLEISSGTGISPLHF

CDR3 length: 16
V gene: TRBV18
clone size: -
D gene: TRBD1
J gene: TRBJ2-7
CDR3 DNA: TGTGCCAGCTCACCGACCAAAGGACAGGGCTCCTACGAGCAGTACTTC
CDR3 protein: CASSPTKGQGSYEQYF

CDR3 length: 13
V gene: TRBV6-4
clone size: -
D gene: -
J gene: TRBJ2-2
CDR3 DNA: TGTGCCAGCAGTGACTCCTCGGCCGGGGAGCTGTTTTTT
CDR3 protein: CASSDSSAGELFF

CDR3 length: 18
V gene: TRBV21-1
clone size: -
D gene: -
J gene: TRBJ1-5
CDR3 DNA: TGTGCCAGCAGCAAAATGGACAGGGGAAAAGTGGGCAATCAGCCCCAGCATTTT
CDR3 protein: CASSKMDRGKVGNQPQHF

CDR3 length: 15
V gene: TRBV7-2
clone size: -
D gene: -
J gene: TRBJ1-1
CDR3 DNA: TGTGCCAGCAGCATCAACCCAGCAGCGGGGACTGAAGCTTTCTTT
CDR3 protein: CASSINPAAGTEAFF

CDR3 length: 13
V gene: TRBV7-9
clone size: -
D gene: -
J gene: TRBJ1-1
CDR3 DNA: TGTGCCAGCATCCGAGAATCGAACACTGAAGCTTTCTTT
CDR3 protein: CASIRESNTEAFF

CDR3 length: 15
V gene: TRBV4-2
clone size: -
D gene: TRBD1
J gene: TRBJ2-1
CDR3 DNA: TGTGCCAGCAGCCAGACAGGGAATACCTACAATGAGCAGTTCTTC
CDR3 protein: CASSQTGNTYNEQFF

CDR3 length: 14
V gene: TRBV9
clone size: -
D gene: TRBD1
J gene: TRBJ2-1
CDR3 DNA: TGTGCCAGCTCCGGGACAGGGGACTACAATGAGCAGTTCTTC
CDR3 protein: CASSGTGDYNEQFF

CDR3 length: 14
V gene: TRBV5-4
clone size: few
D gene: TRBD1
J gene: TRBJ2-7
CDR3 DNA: TGTGCCAGCAGGCCGGGACAGGGGGCCCACGAGCAGTACTTC
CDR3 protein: CASRPGQGAHEQYF

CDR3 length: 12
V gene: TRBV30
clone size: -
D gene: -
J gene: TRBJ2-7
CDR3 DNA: TGTGCCTGGAGTGTATTATCCTACGAGCAGTACTTC
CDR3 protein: CAWSVLSYEQYF

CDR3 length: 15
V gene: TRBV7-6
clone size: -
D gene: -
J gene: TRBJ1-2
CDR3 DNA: TGTGCCAGCAGCCCAAAAGTCGGGGTTAACTATGGCTACACCTTC
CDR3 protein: CASSPKVGVNYGYTF

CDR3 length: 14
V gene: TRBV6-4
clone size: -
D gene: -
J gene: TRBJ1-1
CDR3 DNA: TGTGCCAGCAGTGACCCCCAGTGGAACACTGAAGCTTTCTTT
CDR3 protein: CASSDPQWNTEAFF

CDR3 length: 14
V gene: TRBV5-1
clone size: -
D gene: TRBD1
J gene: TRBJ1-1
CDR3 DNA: TGCGCCAGCAGCCGAAATGGACAGGGCACTGAAGCTTTCTTT
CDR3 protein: CASSRNGQGTEAFF

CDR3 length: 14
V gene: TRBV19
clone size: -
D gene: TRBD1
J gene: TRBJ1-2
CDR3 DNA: TGTGCCAGTAGTACACTCGGACAGGGCAAAGGCTACACCTTC
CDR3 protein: CASSTLGQGKGYTF

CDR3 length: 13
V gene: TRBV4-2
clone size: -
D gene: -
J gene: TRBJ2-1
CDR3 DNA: TGTGCCAGCAGCCAAGACAGCTACAATGAGCAGTTCTTC
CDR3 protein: CASSQDSYNEQFF

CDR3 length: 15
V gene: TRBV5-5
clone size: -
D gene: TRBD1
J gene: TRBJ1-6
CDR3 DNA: TGTGCCAGCAGCACGTGGACAGGGACTAATTCACCCCTCCACTTT
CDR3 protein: CASSTWTGTNSPLHF

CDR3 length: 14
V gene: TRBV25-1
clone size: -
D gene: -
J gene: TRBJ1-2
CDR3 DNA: TGTGCCAGCAGTGCTATTACGGTCGGAGGCGGCTACACCTTC
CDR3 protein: CASSAITVGGGYTF

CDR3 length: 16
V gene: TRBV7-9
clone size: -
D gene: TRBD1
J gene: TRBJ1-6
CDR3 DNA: TGTGCCAGCAGCCCCCGCCTGACAGGGTCCAATTCACCCCTCCACTTT
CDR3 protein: CASSPRLTGSNSPLHF

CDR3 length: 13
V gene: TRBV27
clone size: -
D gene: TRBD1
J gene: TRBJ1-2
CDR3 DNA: TGTGCCAGCAGTGCACAGGGGTGGAATGGCTACACCTTC
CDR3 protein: CASSAQGWNGYTF

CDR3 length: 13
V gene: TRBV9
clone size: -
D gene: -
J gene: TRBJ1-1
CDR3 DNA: TGTGCCAGCAGCGTATTCGGGGGGAGTGAAGCTTTCTTT
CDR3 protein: CASSVFGGSEAFF

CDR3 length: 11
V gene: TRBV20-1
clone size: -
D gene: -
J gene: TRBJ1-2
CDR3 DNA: TGCAGTTCAGATCCAGACTATGGCTACACCTTC
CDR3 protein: CSSDPDYGYTF

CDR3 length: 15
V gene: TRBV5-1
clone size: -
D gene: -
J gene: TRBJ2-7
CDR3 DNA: TGCGCCAGCAGATTTCGACTAGTTGATACCTACGAGCAGTACTTC
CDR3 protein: CASRFRLVDTYEQYF

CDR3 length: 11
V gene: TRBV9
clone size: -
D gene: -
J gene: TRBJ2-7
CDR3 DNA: TGTGCCAGCAGCGCGGGATACGAGCAGTACTTC
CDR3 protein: CASSAGYEQYF

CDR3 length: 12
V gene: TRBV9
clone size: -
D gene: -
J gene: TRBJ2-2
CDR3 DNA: TGTGCCAGCAGGAAGAGAACCGGGGAGCTGTTTTTT
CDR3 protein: CASRKRTGELFF

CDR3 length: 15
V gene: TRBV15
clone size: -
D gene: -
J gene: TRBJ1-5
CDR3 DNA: TGTGCCACCAGCAGGCCCGCACAGGCAGATCAGCCCCAGCATTTT
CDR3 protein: CATSRPAQADQPQHF

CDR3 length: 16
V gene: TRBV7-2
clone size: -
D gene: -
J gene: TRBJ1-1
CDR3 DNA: TGTGCCAGCAGCTCGGGACGGAGGGGTGAGAACACTGAAGCTTTCTTT
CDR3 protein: CASSSGRRGENTEAFF

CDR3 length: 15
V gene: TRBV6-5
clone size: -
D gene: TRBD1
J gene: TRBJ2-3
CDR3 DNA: TGTGCCAGCAGTTTAGGGACAGCCAGCACAGATACGCAGTATTTT
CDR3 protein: CASSLGTASTDTQYF

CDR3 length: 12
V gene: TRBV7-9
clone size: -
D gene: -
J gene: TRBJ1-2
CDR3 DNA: TGTTCCAGCAGCGGCCCCCAGGGCGGCTACACCTTC
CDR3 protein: CSSSGPQGGYTF

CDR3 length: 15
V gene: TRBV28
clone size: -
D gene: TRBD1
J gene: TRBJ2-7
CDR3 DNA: TGTGCCAGCGGTCGATCAGGACAGGGCGCCTACGAGCAGTACTTC
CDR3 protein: CASGRSGQGAYEQYF

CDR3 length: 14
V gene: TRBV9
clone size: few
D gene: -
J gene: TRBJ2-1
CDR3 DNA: TGTGCCAGCAGCTCTTGGTGGGGCGACAATGAGCAGTTCTTC
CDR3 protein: CASSSWWGDNEQFF

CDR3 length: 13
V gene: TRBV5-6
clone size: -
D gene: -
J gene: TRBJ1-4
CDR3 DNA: TGTGCCAGCAGCCCGTCTTCTAATGAAAAACTGTTTTTT
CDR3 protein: CASSPSSNEKLFF

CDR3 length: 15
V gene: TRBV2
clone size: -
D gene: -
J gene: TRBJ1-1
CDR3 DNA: TGTGCCAGCAGTGAAGAGCATCAGGGTGGCACTGGAGCTTTCTTT
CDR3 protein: CASSEEHQGGTGAFF